A single sample gave rise to the 25 T cell receptor beta chains below, sequenced in a study of blood T cell repertoires in COVID-19. Clones were sequenced by immunoSEQ multiplex PCR, and TCRdb holds only the in-frame ones, with some missing. The sample contains 3,400 or so clones, about 85% of which appear only once. Sequenced sample: peripheral blood. The source is a human donor in a cohort sampled during active COVID-19.

The rearrangement links TRBV27 to TRBJ2-7; TRBD1 matches 7 bases. With V trimmed by 6 bases and J by 2 bases, 7 bases remained unmatched. The CDR3 spans 14 residues. The germline CDR1 and CDR2 sequences are MNHEY and SMNVEV (reference sequence). The chain's CDR3 is CASRRQGRPYEQYF. CDR3 coding DNA: TGTGCCAGCAGACGACAGGGTCGACCCTACGAGCAGTACTTC.

By frequency in the sample, this clone is large (0.1 to 1%). The chain joins TRBV5-1 to TRBJ2-3; 12 nucleotides agree with TRBD2. This CDR3 comprises 15 residues. The germline gives CDR1 SGHRS, CDR2 YFSETQ. Trimming removed 4 bases from V and 4 bases from J; junction bases left unmatched: 4. The CDR3 nucleotides read TGCGCCAGCAGCACTCGGACTAGCGGGGCAGATACGCAGTATTTT. Protein: CASSTRTSGADTQYF.

This clone appeared a few times. V and J are TRBV5-6 and TRBJ2-7; 10 bases map to TRBD1. The ends lost 1 base at V and 0 bases at J; junction bases unmatched: 10. CDR1 is SGHDT, CDR2 YYEEEE, per germline. This CDR3 is 18 amino acids long. The CDR3 bases are TGTGCCAGCAGCTTGTTTTTCGGGACAGGGGCCTTCTCCTACGAGCAGTACTTC. It translates to CASSLFFGTGAFSYEQYF.

V and J are TRBV10-1 and TRBJ2-7; 8 bases fit TRBD1. Per the germline V gene, CDR1 is WNHNN and CDR2 is SYGVQD (reference sequence). The CDR3 consists of 14 residues. J was trimmed by 3 bases and V by 4 bases; bases with no gene match: 5. CDR3 nucleotides: TGCGCCAGCAGTGGACAGGGGAGCTACTACGAGCAGTACTTC. Its protein is CASSGQGSYYEQYF.

A few counts support this clone. The chain combines TRBV19 with TRBJ2-7; D possibly corresponds to TRBD1 (6 bases). The V gene's germline CDR1 is LNHDA and CDR2 SQIVND (reference sequence). V was clipped by 3 bases and J by 4 bases, with 13 bases between them. This CDR3 comprises 14 residues. The DNA of the CDR3 is TGTGCCAGTAGTATGGCGAAGGGGGTTTACGAGCAGTACTTC. It codes for CASSMAKGVYEQYF.

The chain uses TRBV29-1 and TRBJ2-6, with a tentative D call TRBD2 (7 bases). V lost 6 bases to trimming and J lost 2 bases, with 11 bases between them. Per the germline V gene, CDR1 is SQVTM and CDR2 is ANQGSEA. The CDR3 has 14 amino acids. The CDR3 loop reads CSVGGGPGANVLTF. The CDR3 nucleotides are TGCAGCGTGGGGGGGGGCCCTGGGGCCAACGTCCTGACTTTC.

This chain connects TRBV27 to TRBJ2-7; weak D call: TRBD1 (6 bases). The germline CDR1 and CDR2 sequences are MNHEY and SMNVEV (reference sequence). V lost 6 bases and J 2 bases, leaving 14 bases between the germline ends. CDR3 length: 14 residues. The CDR3 DNA is TGTGCCAGCAGCCGAACTAGGACAGCCTACGAGCAGTACTTC. It codes for CASSRTRTAYEQYF.

In this sample, this clone turned up a few times. This sequence joins TRBV11-2 and TRBJ2-3; maybe TRBD1 (5 bases). CDR3 length equals 17 residues. Trimming shortened V by 2 bases and J by 2 bases, and 17 bases separated the two germline ends. In germline, CDR1 is SGHAT, CDR2 FQNNGV. The CDR3 loop reads CASSLNSVGAHTDTQYF. CDR3 coding DNA: TGTGCCAGCAGCTTAAATTCAGTAGGGGCACACACAGATACGCAGTATTTT.

In its sample, this clone was seen a few times. The chain carries TRBV20-1 and TRBJ2-5; 7 nucleotides align to TRBD2. With V trimmed by 3 bases and J by 3 bases, 7 bases remained unmatched. The germline V gene encodes CDR1 DFQATT and CDR2 SNEGSKA (reference sequence). This CDR3 contains 14 residues. CDR3 nucleotides: TGCAGTGCTAGTCGGGCTAGCGGTAAAGAGACCCAGTACTTC. It is translated as CSASRASGKETQYF.

The DNA for the CDR3 is TGTGCCAGCGGGGGGGGGCCGGGGATGGAGCAGTTCTTC. Protein product: CASGGGPGMEQFF. The rearrangement uses TRBV10-3 and TRBJ2-1; 9 bases are shared with TRBD2. Trimming at V came to 10 bases and at J to 10 bases, leaving 11 bases not matched to a gene. Germline lookup yields CDR1 ENHRY and CDR2 SYGVKD. The CDR3 is made up of 13 amino acids.

The chain employs TRBV7-3 and TRBJ2-5, with TRBD1 matching 8 bases. The CDR3 totals 14 residues. V gave up 4 bases and J gave up 5 bases; unmatched junction bases: 6. CDR1 is SGHTA, CDR2 FQGTGA, per germline. CDR3 nucleotides: TGTGCCAGCAGCTCAACAGGGGGTGGGGAGACCCAGTACTTC. Translated, it gives CASSSTGGGETQYF.

V and J are TRBV7-2 and TRBJ2-2; 8 bases agree with TRBD1. With 2 bases clipped from V and 6 bases from J, the junction kept 8 bases outside the gene matches. This CDR3 has 16 amino acids. Germline V CDR1 and CDR2: SGHTA, FQGNSA. In DNA, the CDR3 is TGTGCCAGCAGCTTAAGACGGACAGGGTGGGCCGGGGAGCTGTTTTTT. Protein sequence: CASSLRRTGWAGELFF.

This CDR3 reads CASSLGAGGRNTGELFF. CDR3 DNA sequence: TGTGCCAGCAGCTTAGGAGCGGGGGGCCGCAACACCGGGGAGCTGTTTTTT. The rearrangement joins TRBV7-6 to TRBJ2-2; TRBD2 agrees at 9 bases. The V gene end was trimmed by 1 base and the J gene end by 2 bases; junction bases not matched to a gene: 5. Germline V gene data show CDR1 as SGHVS and CDR2 as FNYEAQ. The CDR3 has 17 residues.

Only a few counts were recorded for this clone. The gene calls are TRBV12-3 or TRBV12-4 and TRBJ1-2; the match to TRBD1 covers 10 bases. Germline trimming cut 5 bases from V and 7 bases from J; bases unmatched to any gene: 4. There are 13 residues in the CDR3. The CDR3 DNA reads as TGTGCCAGCAGTCGACAGGGGGCGATTGGCTACACCTTC. This translates into CASSRQGAIGYTF.

The chain joins TRBV18 to TRBJ2-7, with 7 bases aligning to TRBD1. V shed 3 bases, J shed 3 bases, and the junction held 2 bases outside the gene matches. The germline gives CDR1 KGHSH, CDR2 LQKENI. This CDR3 region has 13 residues. The CDR3 sequence is CASSPGQNYEQYF. Written as DNA, the CDR3 is TGTGCCAGCTCACCGGGACAGAACTACGAGCAGTACTTC.

V and J are TRBV4-1 and TRBJ2-1, with a weak D call TRBD2 (8 bases). In germline, CDR1 is MGHRA, CDR2 YSYEKL. This CDR3 contains 15 residues. With 4 bases removed from V and 4 bases from J, the gap between germline ends came to 14 bases. The CDR3 DNA sequence: TGCGCCAGCAGCCCTCGGGAGGGGGCATACAATGAGCAGTTCTTC. As protein: CASSPREGAYNEQFF.

The V gene is TRBV20-1, the J gene TRBJ2-3; 9 bases match TRBD2. Germline V gene sequence: CDR1 DFQATT, CDR2 SNEGSKA (reference sequence). V dropped 3 bases and J dropped 3; count of bases not matched to a gene: 4. The CDR3 extends over 14 amino acids. The CDR3 DNA follows: TGCAGTGCTAGTAGGACTAGCGATACAGATACGCAGTATTTT. It yields the protein CSASRTSDTDTQYF.

This chain links TRBV29-1 with TRBJ2-1; 7 bases fit TRBD2. The CDR3 loop spans 12 amino acids. The trim removed 2 bases at V and 7 bases at J, leaving 2 bases unmatched. CDR1 and CDR2 (germline): SQVTM, ANQGSEA. CDR3 residues: CSVEWGGNEQFF. CDR3 nucleotide sequence: TGCAGCGTTGAATGGGGGGGGAATGAGCAGTTCTTC.

The chain has TRBV5-1 and TRBJ2-3; 8 bases match TRBD2. The J segment lost 4 bases and the V segment lost 4 bases, leaving 8 bases of the junction unmatched. The germline gives CDR1 SGHRS, CDR2 YFSETQ. CDR3 length equals 15 residues. CDR3 sequence (DNA): TGCGCCAGCAGCCTTCGAGCGGGGGCGGCAGATACGCAGTATTTT. Its translation: CASSLRAGAADTQYF.

This chain joins TRBV6-5 and TRBJ2-7, with D possibly matching TRBD2 (5 bases). Trimming removed 7 bases from V and 2 bases from J, with 15 bases in between. Germline CDR1 reads MNHEY; CDR2 reads SVGAGI. The length of the CDR3 is 14 residues. The CDR3 loop is CASTLIRGPYEQYF. CDR3 nucleotides: TGTGCCAGCACTCTAATCCGGGGTCCCTACGAGCAGTACTTC.

This clone has only one observation. The rearrangement links TRBV28 to TRBJ1-4; D may be TRBD1 (5 bases). Germline V CDR1 and CDR2: MDHEN, SYDVKM. The CDR3 extends over 14 amino acids. V was clipped by 5 bases and J by 0 bases, with 7 bases between them. The CDR3 reads CASSIGATNEKLFF. In DNA, the CDR3 is TGTGCCAGCAGTATAGGGGCAACTAATGAAAAACTGTTTTTT.

The chain recombines TRBV6-2 or TRBV6-3 with TRBJ1-2; D not resolved. The germline gives CDR1 MNHEY, CDR2 SVGEGT. V was pared by 0 bases and J by 4 bases, with 9 bases between. CDR3 length: 14 amino acids. The CDR3 protein is CASSYSGEVYGYTF. CDR3 bases: TGTGCCAGCAGTTACTCCGGGGAGGTCTATGGCTACACCTTC.

CDR3 region: CATSRTSGGDEQYF. CDR3 bases: TGTGCCACCAGCAGAACTAGCGGGGGAGACGAGCAGTACTTC. The chain couples TRBV15 to TRBJ2-7, with 11 bases that match TRBD2. The CDR3 consists of 14 residues. Germline CDR1 is LNHNV and CDR2 is YYDKDF (reference sequence). V trimming: 2 bases; J trimming: 5 bases; junction bases outside the gene matches: 2.

V usage is TRBV5-1 and J usage is TRBJ1-5, with 7 bases fitting TRBD1. The CDR3 spans 14 residues. V gave up 2 bases and J gave up 7 bases; unmatched junction bases: 6. Germline CDR1 SGHRS, CDR2 YFSETQ. CDR3 loop: CASSFRQGGQPQHF. CDR3 sequence (DNA): TGCGCCAGCAGCTTCAGACAGGGTGGCCAGCCCCAGCATTTT.

The genes are TRBV24-1 and TRBJ1-5; TRBD1 matches at 7 bases. Germline trimming cut 5 bases from V and 0 bases from J; bases unmatched to any gene: 9. The CDR3 covers 17 residues. Germline CDR1 is KGHDR and CDR2 is SFDVKD. CDR3 bases: TGTGCCACCAGTGTACCCGGGACAGATTATAGCAATCAGCCCCAGCATTTT. As protein: CATSVPGTDYSNQPQHF.